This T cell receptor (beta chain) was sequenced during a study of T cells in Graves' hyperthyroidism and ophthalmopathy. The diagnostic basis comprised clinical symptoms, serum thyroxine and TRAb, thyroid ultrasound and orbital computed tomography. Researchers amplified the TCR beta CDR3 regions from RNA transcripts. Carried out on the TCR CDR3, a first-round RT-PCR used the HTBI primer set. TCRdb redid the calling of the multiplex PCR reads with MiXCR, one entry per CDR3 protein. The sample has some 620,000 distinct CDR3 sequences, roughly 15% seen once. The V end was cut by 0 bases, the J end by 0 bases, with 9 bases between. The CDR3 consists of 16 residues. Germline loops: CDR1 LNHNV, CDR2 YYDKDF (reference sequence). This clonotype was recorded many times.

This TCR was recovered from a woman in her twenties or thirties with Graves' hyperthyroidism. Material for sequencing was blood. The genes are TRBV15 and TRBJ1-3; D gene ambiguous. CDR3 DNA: TGTGCCACCAGCAGAGATCGCATGACCTCTGGAAACACCATATATTTT. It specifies CATSRDRMTSGNTIYF.